A single sample gave rise to the 19 T cell receptor beta chains below, sequenced in a study of blood T cell repertoires in COVID-19 (dated by TCRdb to 2020 to 2021). Library construction relied on the immunoSEQ multiplex PCR assay. In its TCRdb copy, this immuneACCESS table keeps in-frame sequences only and misses some clones. Where compared with another copy, unresolved V genes explain less than half of these, and the others have no known cause. The sample contains roughly 250,000 clones, 75% to 85% of them found a single time. The ten largest make up about 7.4% of the sample. Sequences were obtained from peripheral blood. These receptors originate from a woman aged 50 to 60 with acute or convalescent COVID-19.

DNA of the CDR3: TGTGCCAGCAGTCCCACCTCCGACAGGAGACTCTATGGCTACACCTTC. As protein: CASSPTSDRRLYGYTF. The chain recombines TRBV7-2 with TRBJ1-2, with a tentative D call TRBD1 (6 bases). Trimming took 6 bases from V and 4 from J, leaving 21 bases between them. Germline V gene lookup returns CDR1 SGHTA and CDR2 FQGNSA. The CDR3 covers 16 residues. Full variable domain (rest looked up from reference TRBV7-2 and TRBJ1-2): GAGVSQSPSNKVTEKGKDVELRCDPISGHTALYWYRQSLGQGLEFLIYFQGNSAPDKSGLPSDRFSAERTGGSVSTLTIQRTQQEDSAVYLCASSPTSDRRLYGYTFGSGTRLTVV.

CDR3 residues: CASSDRGSYGYTF. As DNA, the CDR3 is TGTGCCAGCAGCGACCGAGGCAGTTATGGCTACACCTTC. The chain links TRBV9 to TRBJ1-2; the D is unclear. The CDR3 sequence is 13 residues long. The germline V and J ends were trimmed by 3 bases and 5 bases, with 11 bases remaining between them. Per germline, CDR1 SGDLS and CDR2 YYNGEE.

This chain connects TRBV7-3 to TRBJ2-1; 7 nucleotides match TRBD1. The CDR3 sequence is 16 residues long. The junction had 7 bases not matched to a gene; V was cut back by 5 bases and J by 0 bases. Germline V gives CDR1 SGHTA, CDR2 FQGTGA. The CDR3 region has the DNA TGTGCCAGCAGCCCCGCCGGGACAGTCTCCTACAATGAGCAGTTCTTC. It translates to CASSPAGTVSYNEQFF.

In its sample, this clone ranks as medium-sized. This chain links TRBV7-9 with TRBJ2-1; perhaps TRBD2 as D (6 bases). CDR3 length: 15 amino acids. Germline V gene data show CDR1 as SEHNR and CDR2 as FQNEAQ (reference sequence). The V end lost 7 bases, the J end lost 7 bases, and 20 bases lay between the germline ends. This chain's CDR3 is CASTKGAGMGNEQFF. Written as DNA, the CDR3 is TGTGCCAGCACCAAAGGGGCGGGAATGGGGAATGAGCAGTTCTTC. Looking up the rest from reference TRBV7-9 and TRBJ2-1 gives the full variable domain: DTGVSQNPRHKITKRGQNVTFRCDPISEHNRLYWYRQTLGQGPEFLTYFQNEAQLEKSRLLSDRFSAERPKGSFSTLEIQRTEQGDSAMYLCASTKGAGMGNEQFFGPGTRLTVL.

The chain is built from TRBV19 and TRBJ1-1; D is ambiguous. The CDR3 runs 11 residues. Trimming removed 3 bases at V and 7 bases at J, with 6 bases between. Per germline, CDR1 LNHDA and CDR2 SQIVND (reference sequence). The CDR3 DNA reads TGTGCCAGTAGTATCTATCATGAAGCTTTCTTT. Encoded protein: CASSIYHEAFF.

This chain uses TRBV9 with TRBJ2-3; 8 bases line up with TRBD1. V shed 2 bases and J 2 bases; nucleotides not matched to a gene: 4. Germline V gene sequence: CDR1 SGDLS, CDR2 YYNGEE. The CDR3 runs to 15 residues. The CDR3 reads CASSVGTGFTDTQYF. The CDR3 DNA is TGTGCCAGCAGCGTTGGGACAGGATTCACAGATACGCAGTATTTT. The entire variable domain, with the rest obtained from reference TRBV9 and TRBJ2-3, is as follows: DSGVTQTPKHLITATGQRVTLRCSPRSGDLSVYWYQQSLDQGLQFLIQYYNGEERAKGNILERFSAQQFPDLHSELNLSSLELGDSALYFCASSVGTGFTDTQYFGPGTRLTVL.

The gene calls are TRBV3-1 (or the pseudogene TRBV3-2) and TRBJ1-5; D gene uncertain. Germline V gene sequence: CDR1 LGHDT, CDR2 YNNKEL (reference sequence). This CDR3 is built from 12 residues. The V end was cut by 8 bases, the J end by 5 bases, with 10 bases between. The CDR3, as DNA: TGTGCCAGCGGCCGCGGGGATCAGCCCCAGCATTTT. Translation gives CASGRGDQPQHF.

The V call is TRBV19, the J call TRBJ2-5; the D gene is possibly TRBD1 (8 bases). CDR3 length equals 13 residues. Germline V gene sequence: CDR1 LNHDA, CDR2 SQIVND (reference sequence). Deletions cut 5 bases from V and 5 bases from J, with 12 bases between. In nucleotides, the CDR3 is TGTGCCAGTAGTGACAGGGGAGGGGAGACCCAGTACTTC. Translating gives CASSDRGGETQYF.

V is TRBV6-5 and J is TRBJ1-1; no reliable D call. The CDR3 is 13 residues long. From germline, CDR1 is MNHEY and CDR2 SVGAGI. The ends were cut back, 10 bases at V and 5 bases at J, with 17 bases in the middle. CDR3 residues: CATSYYSRTEAFF. CDR3 DNA: TGTGCCACAAGTTACTACAGTCGGACTGAAGCTTTCTTT.

CDR3 protein: CASSPGGGQSYEQYF. CDR3 bases: TGTGCCAGCAGCCCCGGGGGGGGACAGTCCTACGAGCAGTACTTC. The chain has TRBV11-1 and TRBJ2-7, with D possibly TRBD2 on 8 matching bases. V dropped 5 bases and J dropped 1 base, with 15 bases sitting between them. Germline CDR1 is SGHAT and CDR2 is FQDESV (reference sequence). The CDR3 loop spans 15 amino acids. Full variable domain (outside the CDR3, taken from reference TRBV11-1 and TRBJ2-7): EAEVAQSPRYKITEKSQAVAFWCDPISGHATLYWYRQILGQGPELLVQFQDESVVDDSQLPKDRFSAERLKGVDSTLKIQPAELGDSAMYLCASSPGGGQSYEQYFGPGTRLTVT.

This chain connects TRBV5-6 to TRBJ1-2; D might be TRBD1 (6 bases). The V end lost 1 base, the J end lost 3 bases, and 13 bases lay between the germline ends. The CDR3 spans 15 residues. CDR1 SGHDT and CDR2 YYEEEE come from the germline V gene. This chain's CDR3 is CASSLTGTSDYGYTF. The CDR3 coding sequence is TGTGCCAGCAGCTTGACAGGGACATCTGACTATGGCTACACCTTC.

CDR3 coding DNA: TGTGCCAGCAGTTCCGGACTAGCGGGGATGGCCGGGGAGCTGTTTTTT. Translation gives CASSSGLAGMAGELFF. The rearrangement uses TRBV28 and TRBJ2-2, with 12 nucleotides matching TRBD2. This CDR3 is built from 16 residues. J was trimmed by 6 bases and V by 4 bases; bases with no gene match: 6. The germline CDR1 and CDR2 sequences are MDHEN and SYDVKM. Combining the CDR3 with reference TRBV28 and TRBJ2-2 gives the whole variable domain DVKVTQSSRYLVKRTGEKVFLECVQDMDHENMFWYRQDPGLGLRLIYFSYDVKMKEKGDIPEGYSVSREKKERFSLILESASTNQTSMYLCASSSGLAGMAGELFFGEGSRLTVL.

This clone has just a few counts. CDR3 DNA sequence: TGTGCCAGCAGCCAAGATCCGGGACAGCCTAATGAAAAACTGTTTTTT. As protein: CASSQDPGQPNEKLFF. The chain joins TRBV3-1 (or the pseudogene TRBV3-2) to TRBJ1-4; TRBD1 matches at 7 bases. The germline V gene encodes CDR1 LGHDT and CDR2 YNNKEL (reference sequence). The CDR3 covers 16 residues. Trimming at V came to 0 bases and at J to 3 bases, leaving 4 bases not matched to a gene.

The chain carries TRBV5-6 and TRBJ2-7; D might be TRBD1 (6 bases). CDR1 and CDR2 (germline): SGHDT, YYEEEE. Trimming left V 3 bases short and J 3 bases short, with 10 bases between. The CDR3 has 13 residues. CDR3 in DNA: TGTGCCAGCAGCTCGGACAGCATCTACGAGCAGTACTTC. Its protein product is CASSSDSIYEQYF.

A word on this clone: Other nucleotide sequences in the sample specify the same CDR3. CDR3 bases: TGTGCCTGGAGTCTGGGAGGGAACACTGAAGCTTTCTTT. This translates into CAWSLGGNTEAFF. The V call is TRBV30, the J call TRBJ1-1; D not resolved. Germline V gene sequence: CDR1 GTSNPN, CDR2 SVGIG (reference sequence). Trimming shortened V by 2 bases and J by 1 base, and 8 bases separated the two germline ends. This CDR3 comprises 13 residues.

The chain carries TRBV30 and TRBJ1-5, with D unclear. V was clipped by 5 bases and J by 0 bases, with 14 bases between them. This CDR3 contains 15 residues. Germline V gene data show CDR1 as GTSNPN and CDR2 as SVGIG (reference sequence). The CDR3 coding sequence is TGTGCCTGGGGAGACACAACATATAGCAATCAGCCCCAGCATTTT. Encoded protein: CAWGDTTYSNQPQHF.

The chain joins TRBV19 to TRBJ2-5, with D possibly being TRBD1 (6 bases). Germline-derived CDR1 and CDR2 are LNHDA and SQIVND (reference sequence). The CDR3 has 12 residues. The V gene lost 6 bases and the J gene lost 2 bases, with 7 bases spanning the gap. The CDR3 DNA reads TGTGCCAGTAGCGGGACACAAGAGACCCAGTACTTC. This sequence encodes CASSGTQETQYF.

The rearrangement uses TRBV2 and TRBJ1-6, with 7 bases aligning to TRBD1. This CDR3 has 14 amino acids. V lost 6 bases to trimming and J lost 7 bases; unmatched junction nucleotides: 6. Germline V CDR1 and CDR2: SNHLY, FYNNEI. The CDR3 spells CASREPGQNSPLHF. The CDR3 bases are TGTGCCAGCAGGGAGCCGGGACAGAATTCACCCCTCCACTTT. The entire variable domain, with the rest obtained from reference TRBV2 and TRBJ1-6, is as follows: EPEVTQTPSHQVTQMGQEVILRCVPISNHLYFYWYRQILGQKVEFLVSFYNNEISEKSEIFDDQFSVERPDGSNFTLKIRSTKLEDSAMYFCASREPGQNSPLHFGNGTRLTVT.

The J gene is TRBJ2-5, the V gene TRBV5-4; TRBD1 agrees at 8 bases. CDR3 length equals 15 residues. Per germline, CDR1 SGHNT and CDR2 YYREEE (reference sequence). Trimming removed 2 bases from V and 4 bases from J; junction bases left unmatched: 7. The CDR3 nucleotides are TGTGCCAGCAGCTTAGGCAGGGGGCTTGGAGAGACCCAGTACTTC. Translated, it gives CASSLGRGLGETQYF. Supplemented by reference TRBV5-4 and TRBJ2-5, the full variable domain reads ETGVTQSPTHLIKTRGQQVTLRCSSQSGHNTVSWYQQALGQGPQFIFQYYREEENGRGNFPPRFSGLQFPNYSSELNVNALELDDSALYLCASSLGRGLGETQYFGPGTRLLVL.